A single sample is the source of the 32 T cell receptor beta chains below, sequenced in a study of memory CD4+ T cells and cytomegalovirus serostatus. Clones were read by immunoSEQ multiplex PCR, and TCRdb kept only the in-frame ones, dropping some. This sample has roughly 53,000 clones, with around 76% found just once. Single viable CD3+CD4+CD8-CD45RO+ cells were sorted as the memory CD4+ T cells. Sequenced input: memory CD4+ T cells from blood. The origin of the receptors is an adult in good health and CMV-seronegative.

In DNA form, the CDR3 reads TGTGCCAGCAGTGCCCGACAGGGAATCTACGAGCAGTACTTC. It is translated as CASSARQGIYEQYF. The rearrangement links TRBV6-1 to TRBJ2-7, with TRBD1 matching over 7 bases. V trimming: 4 bases; J trimming: 3 bases; junction bases outside the gene matches: 6. From germline, CDR1 is MNHNS and CDR2 SASEGT. The CDR3 consists of 14 residues.

The gene calls are TRBV7-9 and TRBJ2-3; 7 bases map to TRBD2. The germline CDR1 and CDR2 sequences are SEHNR and FQNEAQ (reference sequence). This CDR3 spans 16 amino acids. V lost 5 bases, J lost 4 bases, and 12 bases stayed unmatched. Here the CDR3 DNA reads TGTGCCAGCAGCCCAACCGGGAGGTATGGGGCAGATACGCAGTATTTT. This encodes CASSPTGRYGADTQYF.

The table lists this clone with a few counts. The V gene is TRBV9, the J gene TRBJ2-5, with TRBD1 matching over 7 bases. The junction had 3 bases not matched to a gene; V was cut back by 2 bases and J by 5 bases. Germline-derived CDR1 and CDR2 are SGDLS and YYNGEE. The CDR3 runs to 13 residues. For the CDR3, the DNA is TGTGCCAGCAGCGTGGGACAGTGGGAGACCCAGTACTTC. This encodes CASSVGQWETQYF.

This rearrangement joins TRBV6-1 to TRBJ2-5; no firm D call. Germline V gene sequence: CDR1 MNHNS, CDR2 SASEGT. The CDR3 loop spans 13 amino acids. V lost 2 bases and J 5 bases, leaving 9 bases between the germline ends. This chain's CDR3 is CASSESGWETQYF. The CDR3 DNA sequence: TGTGCCAGCAGTGAATCGGGCTGGGAGACCCAGTACTTC.

Regarding this clone: Germline is not matched at one junction end, which may reflect a read error. The gene calls are TRBV7-9 and TRBJ1-1, with TRBD1 as a possible D gene (5 bases). CDR1 and CDR2 (germline): SEHNR, FQNEAQ (reference sequence). There are 14 residues in the CDR3. In nucleotides, the CDR3 is TGCGCCAGCAGCCAAGTACGTTTGGCAGGGCCGGCTTTCTTT. It encodes CASSQVRLAGPAFF.

The rearrangement joins TRBV10-2 to TRBJ1-3; 7 nucleotides agree with TRBD1. CDR3 length: 14 amino acids. Looked up from germline, CDR1 is WSHSY and CDR2 is SAAADI. J was trimmed by 0 bases and V by 8 bases; bases with no gene match: 4. The DNA for the CDR3 is TGCGCCAGCTGTGGGACAGTCTCTGGAAACACCATATATTTT. Translating it yields CASCGTVSGNTIYF.

This sequence joins TRBV2 and TRBJ1-1, with a possible D match to TRBD1 (5 bases). The CDR3 has 15 residues. Germline lookup yields CDR1 SNHLY and CDR2 FYNNEI. Trimming shortened V by 3 bases and J by 8 bases, and 19 bases separated the two germline ends. CDR3 sequence: CASSERRGGVKEAFF. DNA of the CDR3: TGTGCCAGCAGTGAGAGGCGGGGAGGGGTCAAAGAAGCTTTCTTT.

This clone appeared once. The J gene is TRBJ1-1, the V gene TRBV4-2; D may be TRBD1 (5 bases). Germline CDR1 and CDR2: LGHNA and YNFKEQ. Trimming took off 3 bases at V and 2 bases at J, with 13 bases between the two ends. The CDR3 has 15 amino acids. The CDR3 sequence is CASSQSDRENTEAFF. Here the CDR3 DNA reads TGTGCCAGCAGCCAGTCAGACAGAGAAAACACTGAAGCTTTCTTT.

CDR3 in DNA: TGTGCCAGCTCACAGCCGGGACAGGGGGCAATAGGTGAAGCTTTCTTT. Protein sequence: CASSQPGQGAIGEAFF. The chain uses TRBV18 and TRBJ1-1, with 12 bases identical to TRBD1. V lost 4 bases, J lost 7 bases, and 10 bases stayed unmatched. This CDR3 is 16 amino acids long. Germline loops: CDR1 KGHSH, CDR2 LQKENI.

This clone appeared a few times. The J gene is TRBJ2-2, the V gene TRBV7-2; no clear D gene. This CDR3 is 14 amino acids long. The ends were cut back, 6 bases at V and 0 bases at J, with 8 bases in the middle. Germline CDR1 is SGHTA and CDR2 is FQGNSA. The CDR3 coding sequence is TGTGCCAGCAGGGACCCAGCGAACACCGGGGAGCTGTTTTTT. Amino acids: CASRDPANTGELFF.

V and J are TRBV2 and TRBJ1-5; TRBD1 aligns across 9 bases. Germline V CDR1 and CDR2: SNHLY, FYNNEI. CDR3 length: 13 amino acids. Trimming cost V 7 bases and J 7 bases; bases outside gene matches: 5. CDR3 region: CASTWGQGQPQHF. CDR3 DNA sequence: TGTGCCAGCACTTGGGGACAGGGACAGCCCCAGCATTTT. Together with reference TRBV2 and TRBJ1-5, the CDR3 gives the full variable domain: EPEVTQTPSHQVTQMGQEVILRCVPISNHLYFYWYRQILGQKVEFLVSFYNNEISEKSEIFDDQFSVERPDGSNFTLKIRSTKLEDSAMYFCASTWGQGQPQHFGDGTRLSIL.

The rearrangement uses TRBV28 and TRBJ1-1; 7 bases line up with TRBD1. With V trimmed by 5 bases and J by 3 bases, 6 bases remained unmatched. The CDR3 runs to 14 residues. Per the germline V gene, CDR1 is MDHEN and CDR2 is SYDVKM. This CDR3 reads CASSTQGRYTEAFF. In nucleotides, the CDR3 is TGTGCCAGCAGTACACAGGGGCGATACACTGAAGCTTTCTTT.

The gene calls are TRBV5-6 and TRBJ1-2, with 10 bases aligning to TRBD1. In germline, CDR1 is SGHDT, CDR2 YYEEEE. The V gene end was trimmed by 4 bases and the J gene end by 4 bases; junction bases not matched to a gene: 7. CDR3 length: 15 residues. For the CDR3, the DNA is TGTGCCAGCAGCCCGCGGGACAGGGGTTCCTATGGCTACACCTTC. Translating it yields CASSPRDRGSYGYTF.

J is TRBJ2-7 and V is TRBV27; D uncertain. CDR3 length equals 12 residues. V lost 5 bases, J lost 3 bases, and 8 bases lay in between. Germline CDR1 MNHEY, CDR2 SMNVEV (reference sequence). CDR3 amino acids: CASSLRIYEQYF. CDR3 DNA sequence: TGTGCCAGCAGTCTTCGCATCTACGAGCAGTACTTC.

V and J are TRBV6-6 and TRBJ1-2; 9 nucleotides match TRBD1. The CDR3 is 14 residues long. Trimming at V came to 7 bases and at J to 7 bases, leaving 10 bases not matched to a gene. Germline-derived CDR1 and CDR2 are MNHNY and SVGAGI (reference sequence). CDR3 residues: CASNVGQGFGGYTF. The DNA of the CDR3 is TGTGCCAGCAATGTGGGACAGGGCTTCGGTGGCTACACCTTC.

The CDR3 region has the DNA TGTGCCAGCTCACCACCGGGGACACCCAATGAAAAACTGTTTTTT. It encodes CASSPPGTPNEKLFF. The chain employs TRBV18 and TRBJ1-4, with a possible D match to TRBD1 (6 bases). The CDR3 loop spans 15 amino acids. The V gene's germline CDR1 is KGHSH and CDR2 LQKENI. V dropped 0 bases and J dropped 5 bases, with 10 bases sitting between them.

As concerns this clone: Other DNA sequences from this sample encode an identical CDR3 as well. The chain recombines TRBV7-2 with TRBJ1-1; D remains ambiguous. With 5 bases removed from V and 5 bases from J, the gap between germline ends came to 15 bases. Germline V CDR1 and CDR2: SGHTA, FQGNSA. The CDR3 consists of 14 residues. CDR3 nucleotide sequence: TGTGCCAGCAGCCCCCGGGTCGGGGATACTGAAGCTTTCTTT. Encoded protein: CASSPRVGDTEAFF.

The gene calls are TRBV28 and TRBJ1-1, with 10 bases fitting TRBD1. This CDR3 is 17 amino acids long. The germline gives CDR1 MDHEN, CDR2 SYDVKM. The V gene end was trimmed by 8 bases and the J gene end by 0 bases; junction bases not matched to a gene: 12. The CDR3 DNA sequence: TGTGCCAGCCTATTACCAGGGACAGGGGACATGAACACTGAAGCTTTCTTT. Translation: CASLLPGTGDMNTEAFF.

The rearrangement uses TRBV29-1 and TRBJ2-7; TRBD1 matches at 11 bases. J gave up 3 bases and V 4 bases, and 8 bases lay outside the gene matches. CDR3 length: 15 amino acids. Germline CDR1 reads SQVTM; CDR2 reads ANQGSEA. CDR3 sequence: CSVAAGTGGLYEQYF. CDR3 coding DNA: TGCAGCGTTGCGGCCGGGACAGGGGGTCTCTACGAGCAGTACTTC.

The V and J genes are TRBV5-1 and TRBJ1-1; no reliable D call. The ends were cut back, 0 bases at V and 0 bases at J, with 6 bases in the middle. The CDR3 sequence is 14 residues long. Germline V CDR1 and CDR2: SGHRS, YFSETQ. This CDR3 reads CASSLGPMNTEAFF. CDR3 in DNA: TGCGCCAGCAGCTTGGGGCCTATGAACACTGAAGCTTTCTTT.

The CDR3 here is CASSPRRGEGETQYF. CDR3 nucleotides: TGTGCCAGCAGCCCGCGGCGGGGAGAAGGAGAGACCCAGTACTTC. The chain couples TRBV9 to TRBJ2-5; tentative D call: TRBD2 (6 bases). CDR1 is SGDLS, CDR2 YYNGEE, per germline. The V gene lost 4 bases and the J gene lost 4 bases, with 17 bases spanning the gap. The CDR3 consists of 15 residues. Complete variable domain (other parts from reference TRBV9 and TRBJ2-5): DSGVTQTPKHLITATGQRVTLRCSPRSGDLSVYWYQQSLDQGLQFLIQYYNGEERAKGNILERFSAQQFPDLHSELNLSSLELGDSALYFCASSPRRGEGETQYFGPGTRLLVL.

J is TRBJ2-5 and V is TRBV5-1, with 7 nucleotides matching TRBD1. V dropped 4 bases and J dropped 7; count of bases not matched to a gene: 7. This CDR3 is built from 13 residues. Germline CDR1 is SGHRS and CDR2 is YFSETQ. Written as DNA, the CDR3 is TGCGCCAGCAGCACCACAGGGGATGGGACCCAGTACTTC. The encoded protein is CASSTTGDGTQYF.

The gene calls are TRBV6-1 and TRBJ1-5; 7 bases agree with TRBD1. CDR3 size: 16 residues. Germline assignment: CDR1 MNHNS and CDR2 SASEGT. J was trimmed by 3 bases and V by 4 bases; bases with no gene match: 9. CDR3 sequence: CASSGNDRALNQPQHF. The CDR3 bases are TGTGCCAGCAGTGGCAATGACAGGGCGCTCAATCAGCCCCAGCATTTT.

The CDR3 reads CSVEESQVRNQPQHF. The CDR3 DNA follows: TGCAGCGTTGAAGAGTCGCAGGTAAGGAATCAGCCCCAGCATTTT. The gene calls are TRBV29-1 and TRBJ1-5; D gene unclear. The germline V and J ends were trimmed by 0 bases and 4 bases, with 13 bases remaining between them. Germline V CDR1 and CDR2: SQVTM, ANQGSEA. This CDR3 contains 15 residues.

The genes are TRBV5-1 and TRBJ2-5, with TRBD1 matching over 9 bases. The CDR3 sequence is 15 residues long. Germline CDR1 reads SGHRS; CDR2 reads YFSETQ. J gave up 5 bases and V 3 bases, and 8 bases lay outside the gene matches. In DNA, the CDR3 is TGCGCCAGCAGCTCCGGGGACAGGGATGTGGAGACCCAGTACTTC. Its translation is CASSSGDRDVETQYF.

This chain joins TRBV7-8 and TRBJ1-5; the D is unclear. Trimming took off 0 bases at V and 0 bases at J, with 6 bases between the two ends. Germline V lookup: CDR1 SGHVS, CDR2 FQNEAQ. The CDR3 consists of 15 residues. The CDR3 DNA is TGTGCCAGCAGCTTAGCTTTGGGTAGCAATCAGCCCCAGCATTTT. Its protein product is CASSLALGSNQPQHF.

The rearrangement uses TRBV19 and TRBJ1-5, with 12 bases fitting TRBD1. The CDR3 extends over 16 amino acids. The V and J ends lost 0 bases and 9 bases, in that order; junction bases with no gene match: 6. Germline CDR1 is LNHDA and CDR2 is SQIVND (reference sequence). The CDR3, as DNA: TGTGCCAGTAGTATAGAGACCGGGACAGGGGGCCGGCCCCAGCATTTT. Its protein is CASSIETGTGGRPQHF. Full variable domain (rest looked up from reference TRBV19 and TRBJ1-5): DGGITQSPKYLFRKEGQNVTLSCEQNLNHDAMYWYRQDPGQGLRLIYYSQIVNDFQKGDIAEGYSVSREKKESFPLTVTSAQKNPTAFYLCASSIETGTGGRPQHFGDGTRLSIL.

This rearrangement joins TRBV9 to TRBJ1-1; tentative D call: TRBD1 (6 bases). Trimming took off 4 bases at V and 1 base at J, with 14 bases between the two ends. The CDR3 extends over 15 amino acids. In germline, CDR1 is SGDLS, CDR2 YYNGEE. The CDR3 DNA is TGTGCCAGCAGCCCCCGTGGGGGGCAGAACACTGAAGCTTTCTTT. As protein: CASSPRGGQNTEAFF.

The V call is TRBV27, the J call TRBJ2-7; TRBD1 aligns across 8 bases. Germline-derived CDR1 and CDR2 are MNHEY and SMNVEV (reference sequence). CDR3 length: 15 amino acids. V lost 6 bases and J lost 3; bases outside the gene matches: 10. In DNA, the CDR3 is TGTGCCAGCAGCCCACTTGGACAGGGACGCTACGAGCAGTACTTC. It specifies CASSPLGQGRYEQYF.

This rearrangement joins TRBV18 to TRBJ2-7; TRBD1 is a possible D gene (6 bases). In germline, CDR1 is KGHSH, CDR2 LQKENI. The CDR3 length is 15 residues. Trimming shortened V by 3 bases and J by 6 bases, and 18 bases separated the two germline ends. CDR3 sequence reads: CASSPPTGILVEQYF. The CDR3 DNA follows: TGTGCCAGCTCACCGCCAACAGGGATTTTGGTCGAGCAGTACTTC.

The chain combines TRBV11-2 with TRBJ2-7; D not certain. CDR1 and CDR2 from the germline V gene are SGHAT and FQNNGV. The CDR3 loop spans 14 amino acids. Trimming took off 5 bases at V and 3 bases at J, with 14 bases between the two ends. CDR3 region: CASSISQRGYEQYF. Here the CDR3 DNA reads TGTGCCAGCAGCATATCCCAAAGAGGCTACGAGCAGTACTTC.

This rearrangement joins TRBV11-2 to TRBJ2-3; 11 positions match TRBD2. Trimming cost V 4 bases and J 4 bases; bases outside gene matches: 13. The CDR3 is made up of 18 amino acids. Germline V gene data show CDR1 as SGHAT and CDR2 as FQNNGV. CDR3 amino acids: CASSSRGVSGRAADTQYF. CDR3 DNA sequence: TGTGCCAGCAGCTCGAGGGGTGTTAGCGGGAGGGCCGCAGATACGCAGTATTTT.